The sequence of this T cell receptor beta chain was determined in a study of CD8+ T cells in alopecia areata. General observations from the study: Tofacitinib significantly lowered scalp clonality and expanded CD8+ clones among the top 100.

Described treatment: oral pan-JAK inhibitor, 5-10 mg twice daily. Sequencing relied on a cDNA template that was reverse transcribed from extracted RNA. Sequenced by immunoSEQ multiplex PCR; TCRdb stores in-frame clones only, minus some. The table records fewer than 250,000 clones, approximately 60% of them present only once. The sample holds a few counts of this clone. Its specificity is unknown. This clonotype was obtained from a human donor with alopecia areata. The sample consisted of CD4+ T cells sorted from blood, taken at week 4, from a patient treated with tofacitinib.

CDR3 DNA: TGTGCCAGCAGCACGGGGGGCCCTGAAGCTTTCTTT. Residues: CASSTGGPEAFF. The chain couples TRBV7-2 to TRBJ1-1; D is possibly TRBD1 (6 bases). Per germline, CDR1 SGHTA and CDR2 FQGNSA. This CDR3 has 12 residues. V lost 5 bases, J lost 6 bases, and 10 bases lay in between.